This is a list of T cell receptor beta chains from one sample in a study of blood T cells in healthy people across ages. Using its own MiXCR run on the 5' RACE reads, TCRdb lists one record per CDR3 protein. The sample lists 650,000 or so distinct CDR3 sequences, 45% to 60% occurring once. The sample was blood. These receptors were obtained from a woman aged 80 or over in good health. Each CDR3 is given with its conserved first and last residue. A D gene is named only where the DNA matches it firmly. Where a row states a size, it is once, few, many or the class of an expanded clone; other rows omit it.

V gene	J gene	clone size	D gene	CDR3 DNA	CDR3 protein
TRBV28	TRBJ1-2	many	.	TGTGCCAGCACATGGGGAAGGGGAAACTATGGCTACACCTTC	CASTWGRGNYGYTF
TRBV29-1	TRBJ2-7	.	TRBD2	TGCAGCGTTACCGGGACTAGAGATTTCTACGAGCAGTACTTC	CSVTGTRDFYEQYF
TRBV2	TRBJ1-6	.	TRBD1	TGTGCCAGCAGTCCACAGGGGGAAAATTCACCCCTCCACTTT	CASSPQGENSPLHF
TRBV10-3	TRBJ2-3	.	TRBD2	TGTGCCATCAGTCAACTAGCGGGGGCCACAGATACGCAGTATTTT	CAISQLAGATDTQYF
TRBV20-1	TRBJ1-1	.	.	TGCAGTGCTAGAAGAGACAGCCGGAACACTGAAGCTTTCTTT	CSARRDSRNTEAFF
TRBV27	TRBJ2-5	.	.	TGTGCCAGCAGTCCCAAATGGCAAGAGACCCAGTACTTC	CASSPKWQETQYF
TRBV27	TRBJ2-3	.	.	TGTGCCAGCAGTTTATCGGAGATCTCAGATACGCAGTATTTT	CASSLSEISDTQYF
TRBV5-1	TRBJ2-7	.	TRBD2	TGCGCCAGCAGCTTTATAACTAGCGAGACTCGCGAGCAGTACTTC	CASSFITSETREQYF
TRBV12-3/TRBV12-4	TRBJ1-5	.	TRBD1	TGTGCCAGCAGCTCGGGACAGTATGTGCCCCAGCATTTT	CASSSGQYVPQHF
TRBV6-5	TRBJ2-1	.	TRBD2	TGTGCCAGCAGCCGTCCCTCGCGGGAGGGCCCCAATGAGCAGTTCTTC	CASSRPSREGPNEQFF
TRBV7-3	TRBJ1-1	.	.	TGTGCCAGCAGCGTATCAGGGACCACTGAAGCTTTCTTT	CASSVSGTTEAFF
TRBV9	TRBJ2-3	many	.	TGTGCCAGCAGCGTACGCCTTGGTAGCACAGATACGCAGTATTTT	CASSVRLGSTDTQYF
TRBV28	TRBJ1-5	.	.	TGTGCCAGCACCACGATGGCCCTATATCGCAATCAGCCCCAGCATTTT	CASTTMALYRNQPQHF
TRBV12-3/TRBV12-4	TRBJ1-1	few	TRBD1	TGTGCCAGCAGTTGGACAGGGGCTGAAGCTTTCTTT	CASSWTGAEAFF
TRBV7-9	TRBJ2-5	few	TRBD1	TGTGCCAGCAGCTTGGCCGGGACAGGCCCTAAGACCCAGTACTTC	CASSLAGTGPKTQYF
TRBV5-1	TRBJ1-4	.	.	TGCGCCAGCCGTACGACTGGAGATTTTAATGAAGAACTGTTTTTT	CASRTTGDFNEELFF
TRBV15	TRBJ1-2	.	.	TGCGCCACCAGAGGAGAGAGCTATGGCTACACCTTC	CATRGESYGYTF
TRBV12-3/TRBV12-4	TRBJ2-3	many	TRBD2	TGTGCCAGCAGTTCCCCCGCTAGCGGGAGCACAGATACGCAGTATTTT	CASSSPASGSTDTQYF
TRBV2	TRBJ2-5	many	.	TGTGCCAGCAGTGATCTTAACAGGGTCGGGGAGACCCAGTACTTC	CASSDLNRVGETQYF
TRBV7-9	TRBJ1-1	.	TRBD1	TGTGCCAGCAGCTCCCACTCGCGACAGGGAACTGAAGCTTTCTTT	CASSSHSRQGTEAFF
TRBV20-1	TRBJ1-2	.	TRBD1	TGCAGTGCTACTCTCCGACAGGGGGTCTATGGCTACACCTTC	CSATLRQGVYGYTF
TRBV27	TRBJ2-2	.	.	TGTGCCAGCAGTGTTGCGCGTACCGGGGAGCTGTTTTTT	CASSVARTGELFF
TRBV25-1	TRBJ2-1	.	TRBD2	TGTGCCAGCAGTGCTGATCTAGCGGGGTACAATGAGCAGTTCTTC	CASSADLAGYNEQFF
TRBV7-2	TRBJ2-1	.	TRBD1	TGTGCCAGCAGCTTAGGGGGTGGGACAGGAGGCTACAATGAGCAGTTCTTC	CASSLGGGTGGYNEQFF
TRBV3-1	TRBJ2-1	few	TRBD2	TGTGCCAGCAGCCAAGGGTGGCGAGCGGGGGGAAGTGAGCAGTTCTTC	CASSQGWRAGGSEQFF